Below are 8 T cell receptor beta chains sequenced from a single sample in a study of Ad26.COV2.S vaccination and SARS-CoV-2 variants. The repertoire was sequenced with immunoSEQ multiplex PCR; TCRdb's copy has only in-frame clones and lacks some. The repertoire has roughly 500,000 clones, roughly 89% of them found once; the top ten carry about 2.5%. The treatment is: some 19 received Ad26.COV2.S at low or high dose, single or two shots; five or six received placebo; per-sample allocation not given. Samples came from day 63 after the first vaccine or placebo injection. Sequencing was performed on peripheral blood, taken in a trial of Ad26.COV2.S vaccine versus placebo. Every receptor here comes from a person aged 18-65 years who received the Ad26.COV2.S COVID-19 vaccine or a placebo.

In this sample, this clone turned up a few times. This chain links TRBV19 with TRBJ2-5; a possible D gene is TRBD2 (6 bases). Trimming left V 4 bases short and J 5 bases short, with 8 bases between. Germline values: CDR1 LNHDA, CDR2 SQIVND (reference sequence). The CDR3 length is 12 residues. This chain's CDR3 is CASSTRGETQYF. CDR3 nucleotides: TGTGCCAGTAGTACCCGGGGGGAGACCCAGTACTTC.

This clone came up once. The rearrangement links TRBV9 to TRBJ1-6, with 11 bases fitting TRBD1. The CDR3 is 14 amino acids. Germline V CDR1 and CDR2: SGDLS, YYNGEE. V lost 3 bases to trimming and J lost 10 bases; unmatched junction nucleotides: 3. DNA of the CDR3: TGTGCCAGCAGCGGGGGACAGGGGGACTCACCCCTCCACTTT. Residues: CASSGGQGDSPLHF.

The V call is TRBV28, the J call TRBJ2-7; D not certain. The CDR3 extends over 15 amino acids. The V end was cut by 5 bases, the J end by 3 bases, with 17 bases between. The germline V gene has CDR1 MDHEN and CDR2 SYDVKM. The CDR3 is CASSPPQALYYEQYV. The CDR3 nucleotides read TGTGCCAGCAGTCCCCCCCAGGCCCTATACTACGAGCAGTACGTC.

V is TRBV3-1 (or the pseudogene TRBV3-2) and J is TRBJ1-2; D gene uncertain. This CDR3 region has 13 residues. CDR1 LGHDT and CDR2 YNNKEL come from the germline V gene (reference sequence). The V end lost 0 bases, the J end lost 5 bases, and 7 bases lay between the germline ends. This chain's CDR3 is CASSQESAYGYTF. In DNA, the CDR3 is TGTGCCAGCAGCCAAGAGTCAGCGTATGGCTACACCTTC.

This chain uses TRBV18 with TRBJ2-3; D is tentatively TRBD1 or TRBD2 (5 bases each). Germline CDR1 reads KGHSH; CDR2 reads LQKENI. V was pared by 0 bases and J by 8 bases, with 12 bases between. The CDR3 runs to 14 residues. The CDR3 sequence: CASSPPMGRATQYF. The CDR3 bases are TGTGCCAGCTCACCACCGATGGGACGAGCTACGCAGTATTTT.

The rearrangement uses TRBV5-5 and TRBJ1-5; D might be TRBD1 (6 bases). Trimming cost V 5 bases and J 3 bases, with 12 bases left between them. Germline V gives CDR1 SGHKS, CDR2 YYEKEE (reference sequence). The CDR3 has 14 residues. This chain's CDR3 is CASRRGLFNQPQHF. In DNA form, the CDR3 reads TGTGCCAGCAGGCGGGGGCTGTTCAATCAGCCCCAGCATTTT.

This CDR3 reads CASSSGQGYTF. The CDR3, as DNA: TGTGCCAGCAGTTCGGGACAGGGCTACACCTTC. The chain links TRBV28 to TRBJ1-2; 7 nucleotides line up with TRBD1. In germline, CDR1 is MDHEN, CDR2 SYDVKM. The trim removed 4 bases at V and 8 bases at J, leaving 1 base unmatched. The CDR3 contains 11 residues.

The rearrangement uses TRBV7-3 and TRBJ2-2; tentative D call: TRBD1 (6 bases). The V end lost 1 base, the J end lost 3 bases, and 6 bases lay between the germline ends. The CDR3 sequence is 14 residues long. From germline, CDR1 is SGHTA and CDR2 FQGTGA. CDR3 protein: CASSLNRDTGELFF. The CDR3 DNA reads TGTGCCAGCAGCTTAAACAGGGACACCGGGGAGCTGTTTTTT.